This T cell receptor beta chain was documented in a study of blood T cell repertoires in COVID-19. Profiled with immunoSEQ multiplex PCR; TCRdb holds only in-frame clones, not every one. Of about 170,000 clones in the sample, roughly 84% were seen once. The sequence was obtained from a woman between 55 and 75 years old with acute or convalescent COVID-19. Sample: peripheral blood.

The CDR3 DNA reads as TGCGCCAGCAGCTTGGGACAGGGACCAGATACGCAGTATTTT. This gives the protein CASSLGQGPDTQYF. V and J are TRBV5-1 and TRBJ2-3, with TRBD1 identical over 7 bases. After removal of 0 bases from V and 4 bases from J, the junction contained 2 bases not matched to a gene. This CDR3 has 14 residues. Germline values: CDR1 SGHRS, CDR2 YFSETQ. Complete variable domain (other parts from reference TRBV5-1 and TRBJ2-3): KAGVTQTPRYLIKTRGQQVTLSCSPISGHRSVSWYQQTPGQGLQFLFEYFSETQRNKGNFPGRFSGRQFSNSRSEMNVSTLELGDSALYLCASSLGQGPDTQYFGPGTRLTVL.